This T cell receptor (beta chain) was captured in a study of blood T cell repertoires in COVID-19. As handled by the study authors: Estimates of nucleated cell counts were drawn from the amplification of reference gene primers. Assay: immunoSEQ multiplex PCR; the TCRdb copy retains only in-frame clones and omits some. V and J calls and clone size are those listed in that table; D and trimming were worked out from the DNA. This sample yields a few hundred thousand clones, of which around 88% are seen a single time; roughly 4.5% belongs to the top ten. Everyone who took part was roughly 18 to 95 years old, and they came from 24 US areas. Which cohort a participant joined came from the clinical history participants gave. The CDR3 sequence is 14 residues long. V lost 7 bases and J lost 2; bases outside the gene matches: 7. From germline, CDR1 is SGHAT and CDR2 FQNNGV.

The sequence was collected from a woman in her 30s who had been exposed to COVID-19. The rearrangement joins TRBV11-2 to TRBJ1-1, with TRBD1 matching over 7 bases. The specimen sequenced was PBMCs or T cells enriched from blood (not recorded which). CDR3 residues: CASNPGQTNTEAFF. The CDR3 DNA reads TGTGCCAGCAACCCGGGACAGACTAACACTGAAGCTTTCTTT.